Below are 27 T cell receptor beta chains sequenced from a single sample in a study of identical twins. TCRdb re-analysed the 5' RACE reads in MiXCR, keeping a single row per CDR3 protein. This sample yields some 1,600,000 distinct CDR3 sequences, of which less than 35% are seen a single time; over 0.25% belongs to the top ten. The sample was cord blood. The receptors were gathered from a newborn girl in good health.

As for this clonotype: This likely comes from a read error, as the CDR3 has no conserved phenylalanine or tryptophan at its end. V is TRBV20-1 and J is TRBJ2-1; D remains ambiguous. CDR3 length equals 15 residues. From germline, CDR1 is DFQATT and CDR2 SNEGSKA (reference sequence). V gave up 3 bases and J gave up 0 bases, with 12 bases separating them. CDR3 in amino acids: CSARCLTSSYNEQFL. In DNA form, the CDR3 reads TGCAGTGCTAGGTGCCTAACAAGCTCCTACAATGAGCAGTTCTTA.

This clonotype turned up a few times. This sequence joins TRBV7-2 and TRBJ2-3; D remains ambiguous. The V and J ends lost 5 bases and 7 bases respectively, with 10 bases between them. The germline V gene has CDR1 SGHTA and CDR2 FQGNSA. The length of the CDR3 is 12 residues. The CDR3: CASSPGRHTQYF. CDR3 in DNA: TGTGCCAGCAGCCCTGGTAGGCATACGCAGTATTTT.

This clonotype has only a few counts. The CDR3 loop reads CASSYSRTQAHYEQYF. CDR3 coding DNA: TGTGCCAGCAGTTACTCTAGGACCCAAGCCCACTACGAGCAGTACTTC. The chain has TRBV6-5 and TRBJ2-7; D unresolved. V was cut by 0 bases and J by 3 bases, with 15 bases left in between. CDR3 length: 16 amino acids. From germline, CDR1 is MNHEY and CDR2 SVGAGI.

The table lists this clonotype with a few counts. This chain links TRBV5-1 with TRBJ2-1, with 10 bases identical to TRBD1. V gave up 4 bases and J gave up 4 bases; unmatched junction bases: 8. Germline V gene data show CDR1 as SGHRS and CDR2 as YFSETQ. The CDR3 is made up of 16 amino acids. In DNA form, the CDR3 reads TGCGCCAGCAGCATCGCGACAGGGGGCCCTTACAATGAGCAGTTCTTC. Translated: CASSIATGGPYNEQFF.

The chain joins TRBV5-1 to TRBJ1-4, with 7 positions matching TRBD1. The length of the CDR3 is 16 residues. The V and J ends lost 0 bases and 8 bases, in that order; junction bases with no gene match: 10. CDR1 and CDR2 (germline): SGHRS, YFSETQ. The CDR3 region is CASSLAPTGIGEKLFF. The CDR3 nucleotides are TGCGCCAGCAGCTTGGCCCCGACAGGGATCGGGGAAAAACTGTTTTTT.

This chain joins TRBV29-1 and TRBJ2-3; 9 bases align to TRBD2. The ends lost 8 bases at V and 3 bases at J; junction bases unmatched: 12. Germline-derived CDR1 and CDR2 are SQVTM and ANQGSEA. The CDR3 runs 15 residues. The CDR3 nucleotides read TGCAGCATGGTTGCTAGCGGGATTCTTACAGATACGCAGTATTTT. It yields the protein CSMVASGILTDTQYF.

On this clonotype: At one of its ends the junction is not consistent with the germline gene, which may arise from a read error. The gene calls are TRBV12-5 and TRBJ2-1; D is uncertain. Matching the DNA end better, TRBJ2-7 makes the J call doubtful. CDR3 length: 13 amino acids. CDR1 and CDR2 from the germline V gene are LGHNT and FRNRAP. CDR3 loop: CASCFYSYNEQYF. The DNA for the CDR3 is TGTGCTAGTTGTTTTTACTCCTACAATGAGCAGTACTTC.

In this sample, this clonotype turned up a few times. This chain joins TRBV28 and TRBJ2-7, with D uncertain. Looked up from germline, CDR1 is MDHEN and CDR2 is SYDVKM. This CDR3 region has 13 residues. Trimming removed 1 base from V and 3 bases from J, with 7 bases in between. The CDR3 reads CASSLYKNYEQYF. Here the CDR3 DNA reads TGTGCCAGCAGTTTATACAAAAACTACGAGCAGTACTTC.

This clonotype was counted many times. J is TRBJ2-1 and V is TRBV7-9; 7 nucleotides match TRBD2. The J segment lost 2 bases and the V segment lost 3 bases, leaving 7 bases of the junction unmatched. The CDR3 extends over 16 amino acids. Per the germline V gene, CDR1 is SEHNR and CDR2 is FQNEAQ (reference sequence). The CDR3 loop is CASSFPLLATYNEQFF. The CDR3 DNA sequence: TGTGCCAGCAGCTTCCCCTTACTAGCGACCTACAATGAGCAGTTCTTC.

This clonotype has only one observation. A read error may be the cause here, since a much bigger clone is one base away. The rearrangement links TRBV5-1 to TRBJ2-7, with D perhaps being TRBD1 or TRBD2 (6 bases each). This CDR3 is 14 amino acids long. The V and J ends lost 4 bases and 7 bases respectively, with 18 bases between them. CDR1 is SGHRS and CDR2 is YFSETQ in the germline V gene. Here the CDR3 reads CASSGGRGYNEQYF. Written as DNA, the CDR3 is TGCGCCAGCAGCGGGGGGCGCGGGTACAATGAGCAGTACTTC. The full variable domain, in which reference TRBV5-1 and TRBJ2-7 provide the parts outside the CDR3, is KAGVTQTPRYLIKTRGQQVTLSCSPISGHRSVSWYQQTPGQGLQFLFEYFSETQRNKGNFPGRFSGRQFSNSRSEMNVSTLELGDSALYLCASSGGRGYNEQYFGPGTRLTVT.

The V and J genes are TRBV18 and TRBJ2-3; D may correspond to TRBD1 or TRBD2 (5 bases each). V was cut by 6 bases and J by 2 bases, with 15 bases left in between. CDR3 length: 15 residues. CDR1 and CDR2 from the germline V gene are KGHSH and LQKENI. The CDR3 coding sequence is TGTGCCAGCTCCATCGGGACCGGGCACACAGATACGCAGTATTTT. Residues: CASSIGTGHTDTQYF.

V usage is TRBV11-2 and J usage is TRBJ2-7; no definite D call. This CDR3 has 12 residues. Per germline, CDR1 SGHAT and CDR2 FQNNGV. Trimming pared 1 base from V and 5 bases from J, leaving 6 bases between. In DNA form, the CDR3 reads TGTGCCAGCAGCTTAGCCTTCCACGAGCAGTACTTC. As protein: CASSLAFHEQYF.

CDR3 nucleotide sequence: TGTGCCAGCAGTTTCGGACAGGGGGTCTCACCCCTCCACTTT. Translation gives CASSFGQGVSPLHF. V and J are TRBV6-5 and TRBJ1-6; 10 bases are shared with TRBD1. The CDR3 is 14 residues long. From germline, CDR1 is MNHEY and CDR2 SVGAGI. Trimming cost V 4 bases and J 10 bases; bases outside gene matches: 4.

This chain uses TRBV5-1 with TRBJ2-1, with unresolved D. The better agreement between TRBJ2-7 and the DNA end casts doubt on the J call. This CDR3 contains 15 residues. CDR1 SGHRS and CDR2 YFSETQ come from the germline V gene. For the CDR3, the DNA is TGCGCCAGCAGCTTGAGAGGAGAATCCTACAATGAGCAGTACTTC. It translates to CASSLRGESYNEQYF.

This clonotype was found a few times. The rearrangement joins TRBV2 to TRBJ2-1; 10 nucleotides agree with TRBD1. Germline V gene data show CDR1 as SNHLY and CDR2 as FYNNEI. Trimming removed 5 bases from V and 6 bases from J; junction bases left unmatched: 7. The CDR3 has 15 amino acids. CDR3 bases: TGTGCCAGCAGTCCAGGGACAGGGGTATCCAATGAGCAGTTCTTC. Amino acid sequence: CASSPGTGVSNEQFF.

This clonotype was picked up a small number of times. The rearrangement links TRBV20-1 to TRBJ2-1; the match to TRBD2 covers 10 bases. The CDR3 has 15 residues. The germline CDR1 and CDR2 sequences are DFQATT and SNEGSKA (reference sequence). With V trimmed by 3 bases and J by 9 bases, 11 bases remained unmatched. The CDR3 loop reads CSASPPTSGVLEQFF. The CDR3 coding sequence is TGCAGTGCTAGTCCCCCCACTAGCGGGGTTCTTGAGCAGTTCTTC.

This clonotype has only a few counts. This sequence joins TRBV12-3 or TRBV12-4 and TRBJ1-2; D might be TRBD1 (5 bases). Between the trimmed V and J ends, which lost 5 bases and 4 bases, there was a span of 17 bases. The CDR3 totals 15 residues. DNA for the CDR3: TGTGCCAGCAGTCCAAACCCGGGACGGATCTATGGCTACACCTTC. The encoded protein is CASSPNPGRIYGYTF.

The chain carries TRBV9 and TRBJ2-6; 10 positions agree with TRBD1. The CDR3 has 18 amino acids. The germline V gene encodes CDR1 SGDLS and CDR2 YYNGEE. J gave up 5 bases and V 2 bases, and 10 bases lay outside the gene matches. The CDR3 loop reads CASSVRDRGRRRANVLTF. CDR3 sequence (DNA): TGTGCCAGCAGCGTCCGGGACAGGGGTCGAAGGAGGGCCAACGTCCTGACTTTC. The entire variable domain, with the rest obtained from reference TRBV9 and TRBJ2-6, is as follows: DSGVTQTPKHLITATGQRVTLRCSPRSGDLSVYWYQQSLDQGLQFLIQYYNGEERAKGNILERFSAQQFPDLHSELNLSSLELGDSALYFCASSVRDRGRRRANVLTFGAGSRLTVL.

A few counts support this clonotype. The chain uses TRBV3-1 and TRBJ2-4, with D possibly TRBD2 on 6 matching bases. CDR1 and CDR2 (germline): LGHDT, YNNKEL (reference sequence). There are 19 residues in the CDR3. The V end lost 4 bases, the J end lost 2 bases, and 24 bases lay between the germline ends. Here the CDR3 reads CASSPREDGPPGSKNIQYF. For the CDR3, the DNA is TGTGCCAGCAGCCCCAGGGAGGACGGCCCCCCGGGTTCCAAAAACATTCAGTACTTC.

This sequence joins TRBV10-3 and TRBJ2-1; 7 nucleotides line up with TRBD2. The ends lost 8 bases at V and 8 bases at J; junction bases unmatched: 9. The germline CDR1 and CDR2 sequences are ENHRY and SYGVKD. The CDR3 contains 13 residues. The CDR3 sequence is CAIDLAVDDEQFF. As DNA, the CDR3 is TGTGCCATCGATCTAGCGGTTGACGATGAGCAGTTCTTC.

Written as DNA, the CDR3 is TGTGCCAGCAGTGTCCGAAGACAGGGGGCAGATACGCAGTATTTT. Translating gives CASSVRRQGADTQYF. The rearrangement links TRBV2 to TRBJ2-3; TRBD1 agrees at 9 bases. Germline V lookup: CDR1 SNHLY, CDR2 FYNNEI. V was clipped by 4 bases and J by 4 bases; unmatched bases: 6. The CDR3 consists of 15 residues.

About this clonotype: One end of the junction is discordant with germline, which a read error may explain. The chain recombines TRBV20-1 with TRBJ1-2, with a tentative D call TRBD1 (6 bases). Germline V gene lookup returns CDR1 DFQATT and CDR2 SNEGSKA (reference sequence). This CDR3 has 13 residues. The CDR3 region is CSAPQGRNYDYTF. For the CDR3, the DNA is TGCAGTGCCCCACAGGGCCGTAACTATGACTACACCTTC.

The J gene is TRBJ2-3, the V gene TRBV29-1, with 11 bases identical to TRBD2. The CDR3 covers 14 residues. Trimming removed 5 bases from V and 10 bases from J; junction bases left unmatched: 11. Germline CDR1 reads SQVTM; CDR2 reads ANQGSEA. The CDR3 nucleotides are TGCAGCGTTTTAGCGGGAGGGCCAAGTGGCGCGCAGTATTTT. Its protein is CSVLAGGPSGAQYF.

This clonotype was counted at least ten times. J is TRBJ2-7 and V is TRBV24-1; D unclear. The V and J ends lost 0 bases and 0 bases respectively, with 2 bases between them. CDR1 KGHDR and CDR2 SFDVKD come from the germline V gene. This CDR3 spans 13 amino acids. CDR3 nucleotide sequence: TGTGCCACCAGTGATTTGTCCTCCTACGAGCAGTACTTC. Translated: CATSDLSSYEQYF.

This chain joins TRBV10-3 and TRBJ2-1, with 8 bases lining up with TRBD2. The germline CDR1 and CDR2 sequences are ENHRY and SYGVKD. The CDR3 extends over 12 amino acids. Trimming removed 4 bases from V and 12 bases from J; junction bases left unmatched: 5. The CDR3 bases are TGTGCCATCAGTGTAGAGCGGGAGTCGCAGTTCTTC. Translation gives CAISVERESQFF.

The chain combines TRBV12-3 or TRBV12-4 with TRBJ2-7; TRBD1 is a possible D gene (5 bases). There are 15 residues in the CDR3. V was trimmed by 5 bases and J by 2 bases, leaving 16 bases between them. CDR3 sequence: CASSRPRTQTYEQYF. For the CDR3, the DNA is TGTGCCAGCAGTCGCCCTAGGACACAGACCTACGAGCAGTACTTC.

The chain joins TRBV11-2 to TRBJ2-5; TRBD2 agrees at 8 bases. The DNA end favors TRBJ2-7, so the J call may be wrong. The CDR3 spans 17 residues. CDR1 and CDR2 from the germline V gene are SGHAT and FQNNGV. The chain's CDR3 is CASSSTPTGTRVYEQYF. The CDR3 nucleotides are TGTGCCAGCAGCTCGACTCCAACAGGGACTAGAGTCTACGAGCAGTACTTC.